This T cell receptor beta chain is drawn from a study of shared clonotypes between healthy human individuals. Whole-study context: The plates for each donor numbered three CD4 naive, three CD4 memory, two CD8 naive and one CD8 memory.

In regard to this clone: The sample has other DNA sequences that encode this CDR3 too.

Researchers divided each subset's genomic DNA evenly across several immunoSEQ plates. Sequencing was performed with immunoSEQ multiplex PCR; in TCRdb, only in-frame clones are kept and a portion is missing. The profile shows more than 200,000 clones, 60% to 80% of them singletons. Per germline, CDR1 MNHEY and CDR2 SMNVEV (reference sequence). V shed 6 bases and J 2 bases; nucleotides not matched to a gene: 9. The CDR3 contains 16 residues. The sequence was obtained from a young man in good health. Sequencing used memory CD4+ T cells sorted from blood. The subset was: CD45RA-negative fraction. V is TRBV27 and J is TRBJ2-5, with 10 bases fitting TRBD2. CDR3: CASSSAGGPGQETQYF. In nucleotides, the CDR3 is TGTGCCAGCAGCTCAGCGGGAGGGCCGGGTCAAGAGACCCAGTACTTC.